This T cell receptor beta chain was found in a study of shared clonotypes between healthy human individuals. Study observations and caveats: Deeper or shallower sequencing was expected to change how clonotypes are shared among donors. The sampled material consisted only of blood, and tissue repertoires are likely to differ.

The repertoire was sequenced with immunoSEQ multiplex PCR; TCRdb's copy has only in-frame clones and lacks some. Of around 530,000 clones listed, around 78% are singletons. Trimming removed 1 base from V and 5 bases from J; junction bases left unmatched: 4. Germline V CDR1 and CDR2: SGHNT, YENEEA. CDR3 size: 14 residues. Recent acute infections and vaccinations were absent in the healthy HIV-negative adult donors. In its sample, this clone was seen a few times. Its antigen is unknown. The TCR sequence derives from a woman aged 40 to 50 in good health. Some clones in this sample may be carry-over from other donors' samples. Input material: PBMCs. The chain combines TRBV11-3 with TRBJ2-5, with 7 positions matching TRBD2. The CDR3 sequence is CASSLAGGGETQYF. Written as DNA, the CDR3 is TGTGCCAGCAGCTTAGCGGGAGGCGGGGAGACCCAGTACTTC.